The source of this T cell receptor (beta chain) is a study of Ad26.COV2.S vaccination and SARS-CoV-2 variants (dated by TCRdb to about 2021). In terms of the full investigation: Donors in the vaccine arm were drawn from COV1001, a multicentre, randomized, double-blind, placebo-controlled phase I-IIa trial testing Ad26.COV2.S in healthy adults. Ad26.COV2.S was given intramuscularly at 5x10^10 or 1x10^11 viral particles, as a single shot or as two shots 56 days apart. TCRbeta repertoire sequencing was used to assess the specificity and breadth of SARS-CoV-2-reactive T cell receptors after Ad26.COV2.S vaccination. A total of approximately 32 samples were included in the TCR-sequenced set, comprising around 19 Ad26.COV2.S vaccine recipients, 5 placebo recipients and 8 SARS-CoV-2 convalescent individuals. Trial participants were randomized into five groups of five, in which low-dose or high-dose Ad26.COV2.S was given once or twice, or placebo was given on both occasions. Throughout the experiments and outcome assessment, investigators stayed blinded to trial group allocation.

General findings and caveats noted by the study authors: Compared with placebo recipients, Ad26.COV2.S recipients showed higher spike-specific TCR breadth (P = 0.0014). After vaccination, spike-specific CD8+ and CD4+ T cell responses were reported to show substantial breadth. The authors noted that total T cell responses may have been underestimated by the TCR breadth and depth analyses. Vaccine and placebo recipients had similar non-spike TCR breadth, a finding consistent with the vaccine containing only spike. The study lacked the statistical power to compare responses across vaccine doses or regimens.

The immunoSEQ Assay was the method used to sequence TCRbeta CDR3 regions. After extraction, genomic DNA underwent amplification by bias-controlled multiplex PCR, followed by high-throughput sequencing. In the paper's pipeline: To quantify the absolute abundance of every unique TCRbeta CDR3 region, sequences were collapsed and filtered. T cell fraction was estimated by normalization of TCRbeta template counts to usable DNA, with usable DNA being measured through amplification of reference genes present in all nucleated cells. Repertoire TCRs were annotated as SARS-CoV-2-specific by exact matching of V gene, CDR3 amino acid sequence and J gene to a known reactive TCR set. The reference SARS-CoV-2 TCR set came from MIRA and was filtered for enrichment in COVID-19-positive ImmuneCODE repertoires, removing public or cross-reactive TCRs. Drawing on the MIRA antigens, annotated TCRs were analysed further at the level of specific ORF or position within ORF. Breadth was defined as annotated unique rearrangements over total unique productive rearrangements; depth was the summed frequency of those rearrangements. Group comparisons of TCR breadth used two-sided Wilcoxon rank-sum tests. TCRdb's version of the immuneACCESS table is confined to in-frame rearrangements and falls short of the full clone set. An unresolved V gene accounts for under half of the shortfall where checked; the remainder is of unknown origin. V, J and clone size were drawn from that table, and D and trimming were deduced from the DNA. The sample table lists 300,000 to 350,000 clones, 85% to 90% of them with a count of one. The ten largest clonotypes hold 4.5% to 7% of the sample.

This clone was counted once. No cognate antigen has been identified for it. No much larger clonotype is one base removed from it; base qualities were not supplied. Sample treatment or condition, as interpreted from the label and publication: some 19 received Ad26.COV2.S at low or high dose, single or two shots; about 5 received placebo; per-sample allocation not given. Repertoires of vaccine and placebo recipients were sequenced from samples collected on day 63 after the first injection. Between 29 July and 7 August 2020, Cohort 1b enrolled 25 adults aged 18-55 years at one site in Boston, USA. Ad26.COV2.S was a replication-incompetent adenovirus type 26 vector expressing a prefusion-stabilized SARS-CoV-2 spike protein from the original Wuhan strain. V was cut back by 5 bases and J by 0 bases, leaving a gap of 11 bases between them. The germline V gene (reference sequence) gives CDR1 as LNHDA and CDR2 as SQIVND. The CDR3 contains 15 residues, cysteine and phenylalanine counted. The sequence is cut down to CDR3 DNA, 45 bases in frame from base 1.

This TCR was sampled from a person aged 18-65 years who received the Ad26.COV2.S COVID-19 vaccine or a placebo. Here the sequenced sample was peripheral blood, taken in a trial of Ad26.COV2.S vaccine versus placebo. The chain uses TRBV19 and TRBJ1-5; TRBD1 is a possible D gene, resting on 5 matching bases. The CDR3 region has the sequence CASSPTDYSNQPQHF. The nucleotides are TGTGCCAGTAGTCCGACAGATTATAGCAATCAGCCCCAGCATTTT.